The 17 T cell receptor beta chains below were found in one sample sequenced in a study of blood T cell repertoires in COVID-19. Clones were read by immunoSEQ multiplex PCR, and TCRdb kept only the in-frame ones, dropping some. The sample shows around 99,000 clones, about 89% of them seen only once. The sample comprised peripheral blood. Receptor source: a woman in her twenties or thirties with acute or convalescent COVID-19.

The rearrangement uses TRBV2 and TRBJ2-7, with 12 bases lining up with TRBD2. The V gene's germline CDR1 is SNHLY and CDR2 FYNNEI. J lost 6 bases, V lost 6 bases, and 3 bases had no gene match. The CDR3 runs to 13 residues. CDR3 DNA: TGTGCCAGCAGGCTAGCGGGAGGGCTCGAGCAGTACTTC. Protein product: CASRLAGGLEQYF. Full variable domain (remainder filled in from reference TRBV2 and TRBJ2-7): EPEVTQTPSHQVTQMGQEVILRCVPISNHLYFYWYRQILGQKVEFLVSFYNNEISEKSEIFDDQFSVERPDGSNFTLKIRSTKLEDSAMYFCASRLAGGLEQYFGPGTRLTVT.

This rearrangement joins TRBV13 to TRBJ2-3; 11 bases fit TRBD2. CDR3 size: 16 residues. The junction had 3 bases not matched to a gene; V was cut back by 4 bases and J by 0 bases. CDR1 is PRHDT and CDR2 is FYEKMQ in the germline V gene (reference sequence). CDR3 loop: CASSWIAGGSTDTQYF. DNA of the CDR3: TGTGCCAGCAGCTGGATAGCGGGAGGGAGCACAGATACGCAGTATTTT.

The chain carries TRBV7-8 and TRBJ1-1, with D possibly matching TRBD1 (5 bases). V was trimmed by 11 bases and J by 0 bases, leaving 13 bases between them. There are 13 residues in the CDR3. Germline V lookup: CDR1 SGHVS, CDR2 FQNEAQ. Written as DNA, the CDR3 is TGTGCCGGATCGGGGGGAATGAACACTGAAGCTTTCTTT. It encodes CAGSGGMNTEAFF.

The CDR3 is CASSLVRVGQLAKNIQYF. CDR3 sequence (DNA): TGTGCCAGCAGCTTAGTTCGCGTCGGACAGCTAGCCAAAAACATTCAGTACTTC. The chain uses TRBV7-9 and TRBJ2-4; possible D gene TRBD1, 6 bases. Germline V lookup: CDR1 SEHNR, CDR2 FQNEAQ (reference sequence). V was clipped by 1 base and J by 0 bases, with 16 bases between them. The CDR3 spans 18 residues.

The J gene is TRBJ2-5, the V gene TRBV14; no definite D call. The V gene lost 2 bases and the J gene lost 7 bases, with 23 bases spanning the gap. Germline loops: CDR1 SGHDN, CDR2 FVKESK. The CDR3 sequence is 17 residues long. The CDR3 bases are TGTGCCAGCAGCCAACTTCGCGTGGCGGTAGGCGAAGGGACCCAGTACTTC. It is translated as CASSQLRVAVGEGTQYF.

The rearrangement links TRBV11-2 to TRBJ1-1, with D perhaps TRBD1 (5 bases). The CDR3 consists of 14 residues. Germline V gene lookup returns CDR1 SGHAT and CDR2 FQNNGV. V was trimmed by 1 base and J by 5 bases, leaving 11 bases between them. CDR3 loop: CASSLGGAVTEAFF. CDR3 DNA sequence: TGTGCCAGCAGCTTAGGGGGCGCGGTTACTGAAGCTTTCTTT.

The rearrangement uses TRBV5-1 and TRBJ2-1; D ambiguous. Germline V gene data show CDR1 as SGHRS and CDR2 as YFSETQ. The CDR3 contains 13 residues. V lost 4 bases to trimming and J lost 7 bases, with 12 bases between them. Written as DNA, the CDR3 is TGCGCCAGCAGCGCAGGATATTGGAATGAGCAGTTCTTC. This translates into CASSAGYWNEQFF.

This rearrangement joins TRBV11-1 to TRBJ1-2, with unresolved D. Trimming pared 9 bases from V and 6 bases from J, leaving 17 bases between. The CDR3 is 13 amino acids. CDR1 is SGHAT, CDR2 FQDESV, per germline (reference sequence). Written as DNA, the CDR3 is TGTGCCAGTACAATGCGGTTGGGAGATGGCTACACCTTC. It translates to CASTMRLGDGYTF. Drawing the rest from reference TRBV11-1 and TRBJ1-2, the complete variable domain is EAEVAQSPRYKITEKSQAVAFWCDPISGHATLYWYRQILGQGPELLVQFQDESVVDDSQLPKDRFSAERLKGVDSTLKIQPAELGDSAMYLCASTMRLGDGYTFGSGTRLTVV.

The chain carries TRBV29-1 and TRBJ1-5; TRBD1 might be the D (6 bases). Germline assignment: CDR1 SQVTM and CDR2 ANQGSEA. The CDR3 spans 12 residues. V dropped 1 base and J dropped 11 bases, with 12 bases sitting between them. The CDR3 DNA reads as TGCAGCGTTGAAGGAAGGCAGGGGACCCAGCATTTT. As protein: CSVEGRQGTQHF.

This sequence joins TRBV7-8 and TRBJ2-6, with D possibly being TRBD2 (6 bases). Germline V lookup: CDR1 SGHVS, CDR2 FQNEAQ. The length of the CDR3 is 18 residues. Between the trimmed V and J ends, which lost 8 bases and 0 bases, there was a span of 20 bases. CDR3 nucleotide sequence: TGTGCCAGCGGGTTGGGTGGCGGGGCTTACTCTGGGGCCAACGTCCTGACTTTC. It specifies CASGLGGGAYSGANVLTF.

This clone was seen once. Here the CDR3 DNA reads TGCAGCGTTGTTTCGCGGGAGGGCTACAATGAGCAGTTCTTC. Translating it yields CSVVSREGYNEQFF. The rearrangement joins TRBV29-1 to TRBJ2-1; TRBD2 aligns across 9 bases. The V segment lost 4 bases and the J segment 3 bases; nucleotides outside the gene matches: 4. CDR1 and CDR2 from the germline V gene are SQVTM and ANQGSEA. This CDR3 comprises 14 residues.

J is TRBJ1-4 and V is TRBV6-1; 7 nucleotides agree with TRBD1. In germline, CDR1 is MNHNS, CDR2 SASEGT. J lost 7 bases, V lost 1 base, and 9 bases had no gene match. The CDR3 is 16 residues long. The CDR3 nucleotides are TGTGCCAGCAGTGAAGGAAGACAGGGCCTCGGTGAAAAACTGTTTTTT. Translating it yields CASSEGRQGLGEKLFF.

CDR3 in DNA: TGTGCCAGCAGCCAAGAAGCGGGGAGCATATTGTTCTTC. Translation: CASSQEAGSILFF. The chain links TRBV3-1 (or the pseudogene TRBV3-2) to TRBJ2-1; TRBD2 agrees at 7 bases. The germline V gene has CDR1 LGHDT and CDR2 YNNKEL (reference sequence). The V and J ends lost 0 bases and 15 bases, in that order; junction bases with no gene match: 8. The CDR3 is made up of 13 amino acids.

The rearrangement uses TRBV9 and TRBJ2-5; 12 bases fit TRBD1. Germline CDR1 reads SGDLS; CDR2 reads YYNGEE. The CDR3 length is 16 residues. With 2 bases clipped from V and 5 bases from J, the junction kept 7 bases outside the gene matches. For the CDR3, the DNA is TGTGCCAGCAGCGTCCTAGGGACAGGGGGCGTGGAGACCCAGTACTTC. Its protein is CASSVLGTGGVETQYF. The full variable domain, with the rest looked up from reference TRBV9 and TRBJ2-5, is DSGVTQTPKHLITATGQRVTLRCSPRSGDLSVYWYQQSLDQGLQFLIQYYNGEERAKGNILERFSAQQFPDLHSELNLSSLELGDSALYFCASSVLGTGGVETQYFGPGTRLLVL.

This chain connects TRBV30 to TRBJ1-5; 7 bases fit TRBD1. Germline V gene data show CDR1 as GTSNPN and CDR2 as SVGIG (reference sequence). This CDR3 spans 14 amino acids. V was clipped by 3 bases and J by 7 bases; unmatched bases: 9. DNA for the CDR3: TGTGCCTGGAGCCGAGGACAGGTTGGACAGCCCCAGCATTTT. Protein product: CAWSRGQVGQPQHF. Full variable domain (rest looked up from reference TRBV30 and TRBJ1-5): SQTIHQWPATLVQPVGSPLSLECTVEGTSNPNLYWYRQAAGRGLQLLFYSVGIGQISSEVPQNLSASRPQDRQFILSSKKLLLSDSGFYLCAWSRGQVGQPQHFGDGTRLSIL.

In its sample, this clone was seen once. The CDR3: CASSVEATAHNSPLHF. In nucleotides, the CDR3 is TGTGCCAGCAGCGTAGAAGCGACAGCACATAATTCACCCCTCCACTTT. V gene TRBV9 combines with J gene TRBJ1-6; tentative D call: TRBD1 (5 bases). The CDR3 runs to 16 residues. V lost 0 bases, J lost 5 bases, and 12 bases lay in between. The germline gives CDR1 SGDLS, CDR2 YYNGEE.

The chain couples TRBV28 to TRBJ2-1; a weak D match, TRBD1 (6 bases). The CDR3 is 14 residues long. Germline V gene data show CDR1 as MDHEN and CDR2 as SYDVKM. With 5 bases removed from V and 15 bases from J, the gap between germline ends came to 23 bases. The CDR3 sequence: CASSPGDTLRRLFF. CDR3 sequence (DNA): TGTGCCAGCAGTCCTGGGGACACCCTTCGGCGTCTGTTCTTC.